The T cell receptor (beta chain) described here comes from a study of Ad26.COV2.S vaccination and SARS-CoV-2 variants. Study-wide points: After vaccination, reports described spike-specific CD8+ and CD4+ T cell responses as showing substantial breadth.

CDR1 and CDR2 from the germline V gene are MNHEY and SVGAGI. This CDR3 has 14 residues. V shed 8 bases and J shed 8 bases, with 18 bases lying between them. Treatment: 15 to 20 received Ad26.COV2.S at low or high dose, single or two shots; a few received placebo; per-sample allocation not given. Sampling occurred on day 63 after the first vaccine or placebo injection. Spike of the Wuhan-strain SARS-CoV-2 was expressed by an Ad26 vector, which formed the vaccine. A remark on this clone: Its antigen is not identified.

Sequencing was performed with immunoSEQ multiplex PCR; in TCRdb, only in-frame clones are kept and a portion is missing. The profile covers under 550,000 clones, with over 75% appearing a single time and 3.6% taken by the ten largest. The sequenced sample was peripheral blood, obtained in a trial of Ad26.COV2.S vaccine versus placebo. The origin of this receptor is a person aged 18-60 years who received the Ad26.COV2.S COVID-19 vaccine or a placebo. This sequence joins TRBV6-5 and TRBJ1-4; D remains ambiguous. Written as DNA, the CDR3 is TGTGCCAGCGGCACCTACTCCCGAGCGGAAAAACTGTTTTTT. Residues: CASGTYSRAEKLFF.